This TCR beta chain was sequenced for a study of blood T cell repertoires in COVID-19. At the level of the study: COVID-19 samples, acute and convalescent, were from the United States, Italy and Spain. T cells, B-cell-depleted T cells, or PBMCs provided the cDNA or gDNA that served as material.

Per the authors' pipeline: Estimation of nucleated cell counts was performed using reference gene primer amplification. Clones were sequenced by immunoSEQ multiplex PCR, and TCRdb holds only the in-frame ones, with some missing. That table gives V, J and clone size, and the DNA gave D and trimming. The table shows 190,000 or so clones, with almost 90% occurring only once. Looked up from germline, CDR1 is SGDLS and CDR2 is YYNGEE. There are 16 residues in the CDR3. V was pared by 3 bases and J by 0 bases, with 12 bases between. J is TRBJ1-4 and V is TRBV9; D might be TRBD1 (5 bases). The specimen was peripheral blood. This TCR was recovered from a man aged 50-59 years with acute or convalescent COVID-19. In DNA, the CDR3 is TGTGCCAGCAGCGGGGGGGTCTCTGCAACTAATGAAAAACTGTTTTTT. Its translation: CASSGGVSATNEKLFF.